This TCR beta chain was found in a study of shared clonotypes between healthy human individuals. Overall study findings and caveats: Clonotypes shared by all four sorted-subset donors had higher generation probabilities than non-shared clonotypes.

Worth noting for this clone: Its specificity is not known.

Sequencing was at deep level. Using immunoSEQ multiplex PCR, the repertoire was profiled, and TCRdb retains in-frame clones only, with some absent. The sample includes 1.4 million or so clones, just under 99% of them seen just once. Donors were healthy HIV-negative adults without recently reported acute infections or vaccinations. CD4+ cells yielded CD45RA+ naive and CD45RA-negative memory subsets. The CDR3 spans 17 residues. The TCR comes from a man younger than 45 in good health. The chain joins TRBV12-1 to TRBJ2-6; whether TRBD1, the table's D call, matches the DNA was not checked. TRBV12-1 is tagged as a pseudogene. Sequencing was carried out using naive CD4+ T cells sorted from blood. The subset here: CD45RA+ positively selected. The CDR3 is CASSRKIGQSRANVLTF. The CDR3 DNA sequence: TGTGCCAGCAGCCGGAAAATAGGACAAAGTCGGGCCAACGTCCTGACTTTC.